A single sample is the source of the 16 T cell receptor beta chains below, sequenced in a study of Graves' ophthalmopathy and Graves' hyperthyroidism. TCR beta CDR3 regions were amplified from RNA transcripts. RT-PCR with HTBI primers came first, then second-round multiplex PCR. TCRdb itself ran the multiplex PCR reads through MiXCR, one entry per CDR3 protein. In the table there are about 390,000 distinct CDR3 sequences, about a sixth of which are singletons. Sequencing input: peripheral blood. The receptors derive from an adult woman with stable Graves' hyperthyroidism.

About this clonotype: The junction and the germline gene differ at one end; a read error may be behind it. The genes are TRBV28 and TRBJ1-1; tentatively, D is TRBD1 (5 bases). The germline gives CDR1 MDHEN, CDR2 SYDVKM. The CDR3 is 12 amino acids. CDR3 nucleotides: TGTGCCAGCAGTATCCCGGGGACTGATGCTTTCTTT. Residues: CASSIPGTDAFF.

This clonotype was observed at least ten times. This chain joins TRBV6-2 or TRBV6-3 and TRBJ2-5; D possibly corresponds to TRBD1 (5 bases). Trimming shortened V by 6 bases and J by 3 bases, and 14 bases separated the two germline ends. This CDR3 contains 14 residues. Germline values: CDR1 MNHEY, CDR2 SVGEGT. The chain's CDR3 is CASSLWTHKETQYF. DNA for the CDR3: TGTGCCAGCAGCCTATGGACACATAAAGAGACCCAGTACTTC.

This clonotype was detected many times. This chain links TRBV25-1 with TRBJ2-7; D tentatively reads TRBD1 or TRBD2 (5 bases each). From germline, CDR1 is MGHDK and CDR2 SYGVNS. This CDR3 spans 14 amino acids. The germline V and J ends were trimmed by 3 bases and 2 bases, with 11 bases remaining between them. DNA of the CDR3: TGTGCCAGCAGTGAGAGGCTGGGACCCTACGAGCAGTACTTC. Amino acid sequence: CASSERLGPYEQYF.

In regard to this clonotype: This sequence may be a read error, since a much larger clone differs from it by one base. The CDR3 loop is CASSQDSHGGYEQYF. CDR3 nucleotide sequence: TGCGCCAGCAGCCAAGATAGCCATGGGGGGTACGAGCAGTACTTC. The V and J genes are TRBV4-1 and TRBJ2-7; a weak D match, TRBD2 (6 bases). CDR3 length: 15 amino acids. Germline-derived CDR1 and CDR2 are MGHRA and YSYEKL. Trimming removed 0 bases at V and 4 bases at J, with 13 bases between.

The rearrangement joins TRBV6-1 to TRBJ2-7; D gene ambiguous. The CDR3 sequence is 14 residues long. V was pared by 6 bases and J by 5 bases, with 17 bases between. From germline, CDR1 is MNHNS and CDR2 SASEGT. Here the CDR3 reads CASRPLIQVHEQYF. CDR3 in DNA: TGTGCCAGCAGGCCGTTGATTCAGGTCCACGAGCAGTACTTC.

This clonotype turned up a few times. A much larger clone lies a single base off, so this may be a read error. The CDR3 DNA reads as TGTGTCAGCAGTCGGACTAGCGGGGACGACACCGGGGAGCTGTTTTTT. This encodes CVSSRTSGDDTGELFF. The V and J genes are TRBV6-2 or TRBV6-3 and TRBJ2-2; 12 positions agree with TRBD2. Germline-derived CDR1 and CDR2 are MNHEY and SVGEGT. This CDR3 is 16 amino acids long.

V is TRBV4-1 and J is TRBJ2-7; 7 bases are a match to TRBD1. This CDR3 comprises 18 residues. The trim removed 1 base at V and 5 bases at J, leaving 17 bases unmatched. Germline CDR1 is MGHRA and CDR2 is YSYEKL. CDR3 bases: TGCGCCAGCAGCCAAGCACCCGGACAGGCCGGTCCTTTGGACGAGCAGTACTTC. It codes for CASSQAPGQAGPLDEQYF.

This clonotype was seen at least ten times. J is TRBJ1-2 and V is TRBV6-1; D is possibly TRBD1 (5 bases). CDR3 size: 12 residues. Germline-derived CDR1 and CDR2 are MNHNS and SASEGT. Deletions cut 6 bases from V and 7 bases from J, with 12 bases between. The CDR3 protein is CASRKTVGGYTF. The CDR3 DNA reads TGTGCCAGCAGGAAGACAGTTGGTGGCTACACCTTC.

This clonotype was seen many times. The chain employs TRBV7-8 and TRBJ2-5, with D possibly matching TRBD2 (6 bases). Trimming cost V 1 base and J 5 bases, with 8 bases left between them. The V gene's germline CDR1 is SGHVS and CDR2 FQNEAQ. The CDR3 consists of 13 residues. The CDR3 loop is CASSLGGTETQYF. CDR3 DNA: TGTGCCAGCAGCTTAGGCGGGACCGAGACCCAGTACTTC.

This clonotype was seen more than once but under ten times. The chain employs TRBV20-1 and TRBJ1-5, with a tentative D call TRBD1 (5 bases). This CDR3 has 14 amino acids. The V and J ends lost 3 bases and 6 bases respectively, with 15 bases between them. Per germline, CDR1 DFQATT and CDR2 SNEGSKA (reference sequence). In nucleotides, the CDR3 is TGCAGTGCTAGGACCGGGGCGCAAGGTCAGCCCCAGCATTTT. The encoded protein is CSARTGAQGQPQHF.

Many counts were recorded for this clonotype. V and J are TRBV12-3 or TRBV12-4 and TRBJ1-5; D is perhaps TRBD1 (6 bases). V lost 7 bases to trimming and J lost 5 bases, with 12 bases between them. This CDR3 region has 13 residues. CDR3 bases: TGTGCCAGCAAGCTTGGACAGTATCAGCCCCAGCATTTT. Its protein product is CASKLGQYQPQHF.

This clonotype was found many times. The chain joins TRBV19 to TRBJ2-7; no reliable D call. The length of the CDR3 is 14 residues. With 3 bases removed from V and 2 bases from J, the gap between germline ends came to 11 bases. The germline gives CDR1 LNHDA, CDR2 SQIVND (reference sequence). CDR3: CASSIQRGPYEQYF. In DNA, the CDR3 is TGTGCCAGTAGTATCCAAAGAGGTCCCTACGAGCAGTACTTC.

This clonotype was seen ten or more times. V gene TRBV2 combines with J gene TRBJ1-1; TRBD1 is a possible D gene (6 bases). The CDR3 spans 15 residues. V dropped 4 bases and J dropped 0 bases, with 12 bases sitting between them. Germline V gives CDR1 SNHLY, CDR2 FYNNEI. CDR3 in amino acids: CASSGGQGMNTEAFF. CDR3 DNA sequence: TGTGCCAGCAGTGGAGGTCAGGGGATGAACACTGAAGCTTTCTTT. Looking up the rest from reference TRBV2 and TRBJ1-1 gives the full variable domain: EPEVTQTPSHQVTQMGQEVILRCVPISNHLYFYWYRQILGQKVEFLVSFYNNEISEKSEIFDDQFSVERPDGSNFTLKIRSTKLEDSAMYFCASSGGQGMNTEAFFGQGTRLTVV.

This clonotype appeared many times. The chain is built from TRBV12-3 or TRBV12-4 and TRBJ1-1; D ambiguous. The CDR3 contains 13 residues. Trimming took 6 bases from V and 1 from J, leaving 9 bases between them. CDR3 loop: CASRSTANTEAFF. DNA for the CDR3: TGTGCCAGCAGGTCTACAGCGAACACTGAAGCTTTCTTT.

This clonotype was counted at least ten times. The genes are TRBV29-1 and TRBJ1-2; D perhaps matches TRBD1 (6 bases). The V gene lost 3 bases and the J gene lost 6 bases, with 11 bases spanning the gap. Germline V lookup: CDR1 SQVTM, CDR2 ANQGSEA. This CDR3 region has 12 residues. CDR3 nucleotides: TGCAGCGTTGAGGGGGCAGCTCATGGCTACACCTTC. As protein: CSVEGAAHGYTF.

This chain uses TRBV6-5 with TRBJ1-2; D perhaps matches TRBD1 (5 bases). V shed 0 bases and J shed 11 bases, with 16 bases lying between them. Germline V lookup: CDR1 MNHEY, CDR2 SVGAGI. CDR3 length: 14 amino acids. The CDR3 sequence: CASSYSSTDKGYTF. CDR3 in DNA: TGTGCCAGCAGTTACTCCTCGACAGATAAGGGTTACACCTTC.